A single sample is the source of the 30 T cell receptor beta chains below, sequenced in a study of molecular identifiers for immune sequencing clone quantification. From the PCR reads, TCRdb called clonotypes with MiXCR, one entry per CDR3 protein. The table records roughly 100,000 distinct CDR3 sequences, less than 35% of them present only once. What was sequenced was naive CD8+ T cells from blood, with Jurkat cell RNA spiked in. The sample's subset: FACS-sorted CD8+CD4-CCR7+CD45RA+ naive T cells. The receptors stem from a human donor in good health. Some libraries in this study had Jurkat cell RNA spiked in.

A few counts support this clonotype. The rearrangement links TRBV2 to TRBJ1-2; no clear D gene. The CDR3 is 13 residues long. CDR1 and CDR2 from the germline V gene are SNHLY and FYNNEI. V was cut by 2 bases and J by 3 bases, with 7 bases left in between. The CDR3 loop is CASSESRDYGYTF. In DNA, the CDR3 is TGTGCCAGCAGTGAAAGTAGGGACTATGGCTACACCTTC.

The chain joins TRBV5-6 to TRBJ2-5; D perhaps matches TRBD1 (7 bases). Between the trimmed V and J ends, which lost 3 bases and 10 bases, there was a span of 19 bases. CDR1 and CDR2 (germline): SGHDT, YYEEEE. This CDR3 spans 14 amino acids. The CDR3 DNA is TGTGCCAGCAGCTGGGGACAGCCAGGGGAGGTCCAGTACTTC. This translates into CASSWGQPGEVQYF.

Points on this clonotype: This may arise from a read error, as a much more abundant clone is one base away. J is TRBJ2-5 and V is TRBV28; D not resolved. Germline V gene sequence: CDR1 MDHEN, CDR2 SYDVKM. This CDR3 is 13 amino acids long. Here the CDR3 reads CAGSSAPAKTQYF. As DNA, the CDR3 is TGTGCCGGCAGTTCCGCCCCGGCGAAGACCCAGTACTTC.

In this sample, this clonotype turned up many times. V is TRBV28 and J is TRBJ1-2; perhaps TRBD1 as D (6 bases). CDR1 is MDHEN, CDR2 SYDVKM, per germline. The V gene lost 2 bases and the J gene lost 8 bases, with 15 bases spanning the gap. The CDR3 consists of 14 residues. The CDR3 loop is CASSLTLGGQGYTF. DNA for the CDR3: TGTGCCAGCAGTTTAACGTTGGGGGGCCAAGGCTACACCTTC.

This clonotype appeared many times. The J gene is TRBJ2-7, the V gene TRBV20-1, with D perhaps being TRBD1 or TRBD2 (5 bases each). CDR3 size: 12 residues. In germline, CDR1 is DFQATT, CDR2 SNEGSKA (reference sequence). V lost 4 bases and J 11 bases, leaving 18 bases between the germline ends. The CDR3 region has the DNA TGCAGTGCTACTCAGGGAGATTGGCAGGAGTACTTC. Amino acids: CSATQGDWQEYF.

This clonotype was detected a few times. CDR3 sequence (DNA): TGCAGCGCCCCTGGGACAGGCCCCTACGAGCAGTACTTC. Its translation: CSAPGTGPYEQYF. The V gene is TRBV20-1, the J gene TRBJ2-7, with 8 positions matching TRBD1. The CDR3 has 13 amino acids. Germline V gene data show CDR1 as DFQATT and CDR2 as SNEGSKA (reference sequence).

This clonotype was counted many times. The chain links TRBV6-1 to TRBJ2-3; D not resolved. Per germline, CDR1 MNHNS and CDR2 SASEGT. Trimming took off 6 bases at V and 2 bases at J, with 12 bases between the two ends. This CDR3 has 14 amino acids. The CDR3 loop is CASSPDTYTDTQYF. In nucleotides, the CDR3 is TGTGCCAGCAGCCCCGACACTTACACAGATACGCAGTATTTT.

This clonotype was found a few times. The V and J genes are TRBV29-1 and TRBJ2-2; 7 bases are a match to TRBD2. The CDR3 runs to 12 residues. CDR1 and CDR2 from the germline V gene are SQVTM and ANQGSEA. With 7 bases clipped from V and 6 bases from J, the junction kept 5 bases outside the gene matches. The CDR3 spells CSAIAGPGELFF. The CDR3 DNA is TGCAGCGCAATAGCGGGCCCCGGGGAGCTGTTTTTT.

The chain uses TRBV4-3 and TRBJ2-1, with 14 bases aligning to TRBD2. Germline trimming cut 4 bases from V and 5 bases from J; bases unmatched to any gene: 10. Germline V gene lookup returns CDR1 LGHNA and CDR2 YSLEER. CDR3 length equals 18 residues. The CDR3 sequence is CASSPFLGLAGDHNEQFF. The CDR3 DNA reads TGCGCCAGCAGCCCCTTCCTGGGACTAGCGGGAGATCACAATGAGCAGTTCTTC.

The rearrangement uses TRBV2 and TRBJ2-7; D is uncertain. Per the germline V gene, CDR1 is SNHLY and CDR2 is FYNNEI. Trimming removed 3 bases at V and 1 base at J, with 19 bases between. The CDR3 totals 17 residues. Here the CDR3 DNA reads TGTGCCAGCAGTGACCCCGCCCTGGCCGAACCTTCCTACGAGCAGTACTTC. It codes for CASSDPALAEPSYEQYF. The full variable domain, completed using reference TRBV2 and TRBJ2-7, is EPEVTQTPSHQVTQMGQEVILRCVPISNHLYFYWYRQILGQKVEFLVSFYNNEISEKSEIFDDQFSVERPDGSNFTLKIRSTKLEDSAMYFCASSDPALAEPSYEQYFGPGTRLTVT.

As to this clonotype: The CDR3 end shows no conserved phenylalanine or tryptophan, and so a read error is likely. This chain links TRBV7-2 with TRBJ1-2, with unresolved D. Trimming removed 2 bases from V and 3 bases from J, with 4 bases in between. The CDR3 has 12 residues. The germline gives CDR1 SGHTA, CDR2 FQGNSA. This CDR3 is CASSLSDYGYTY. The CDR3 DNA reads TGTGCCAGCAGCTTAAGTGACTATGGCTACACCTAC.

Points on this clonotype: A much larger clone differs by one base, so this may be a read error. The chain is built from TRBV12-3 or TRBV12-4 and TRBJ2-2; D may be TRBD2 (5 bases). The CDR3 totals 12 residues. The CDR3 DNA reads TGTGCCAGCAGTTTAAGGACCGGGGAGCTGCTTTTT. The encoded protein is CASSLRTGELLF.

The sample holds a few counts of this clonotype. The DNA for the CDR3 is TGTGCCACCAGCAGAGTGGGACTAGCGGGAGTAGTCCCAGATACGCAGTATTTT. It encodes CATSRVGLAGVVPDTQYF. V is TRBV15 and J is TRBJ2-3; the match to TRBD2 covers 14 bases. Trimming at V came to 1 base and at J to 4 bases, leaving 7 bases not matched to a gene. CDR1 and CDR2 (germline): LNHNV, YYDKDF (reference sequence). The CDR3 runs to 18 residues.

This clonotype was observed at least ten times. The chain joins TRBV29-1 to TRBJ2-2, with D possibly matching TRBD2 (5 bases). V gave up 5 bases and J gave up 5 bases, with 12 bases separating them. Looked up from germline, CDR1 is SQVTM and CDR2 is ANQGSEA. This CDR3 contains 13 residues. The CDR3, as DNA: TGCAGCGTTTTTGAGGGCGGGACCGGGGAGCTGTTTTTT. Translated, it gives CSVFEGGTGELFF.

The chain uses TRBV6-5 and TRBJ2-7, with 9 nucleotides matching TRBD1. V trimming: 1 base; J trimming: 1 base; junction bases outside the gene matches: 8. The CDR3 extends over 17 amino acids. The germline V gene has CDR1 MNHEY and CDR2 SVGAGI. The CDR3 reads CASSYFRDREESYEQYF. The CDR3 DNA is TGTGCCAGCAGTTACTTCCGGGACAGGGAGGAATCCTACGAGCAGTACTTC.

There are a few counts of this clonotype. The V call is TRBV28, the J call TRBJ2-4, with D possibly being TRBD1 (6 bases). Trimming cost V 5 bases and J 7 bases, with 15 bases left between them. CDR1 is MDHEN, CDR2 SYDVKM, per germline. The CDR3 contains 14 residues. DNA of the CDR3: TGTGCCAGCAGTCCGACAGGACGGGCGAACATTCAGTACTTC. It codes for CASSPTGRANIQYF.

For this clonotype: One base away lies a much larger clone, so this may be a sequencing read error. The chain carries TRBV14 and TRBJ2-3, with no clear D. There are 15 residues in the CDR3. Per germline, CDR1 SGHDN and CDR2 FVKESK. In DNA, the CDR3 is TGTGCCAGCCGCCAAGGATGGACCCTCACAGATACGCAGTATTTT. As protein: CASRQGWTLTDTQYF.

Only a few counts were recorded for this clonotype. The rearrangement links TRBV4-1 to TRBJ2-7; 7 bases align to TRBD2. V shed 3 bases and J 6 bases; nucleotides not matched to a gene: 8. The V gene's germline CDR1 is MGHRA and CDR2 YSYEKL. The CDR3 covers 14 residues. The CDR3 region has the DNA TGCGCCAGCAGCCATGGCGGGAGAAGAGGCGAGCAGTACTTC. Amino acid sequence: CASSHGGRRGEQYF.

The sample holds many counts of this clonotype. The chain uses TRBV5-1 and TRBJ1-2, with unresolved D. This CDR3 has 15 amino acids. The V end lost 2 bases, the J end lost 1 base, and 12 bases lay between the germline ends. CDR1 is SGHRS, CDR2 YFSETQ, per germline. CDR3 in amino acids: CASSFNYEGNYGYTF. CDR3 nucleotides: TGCGCCAGCAGCTTCAATTACGAGGGTAACTATGGCTACACCTTC. Supplemented by reference TRBV5-1 and TRBJ1-2, the full variable domain reads KAGVTQTPRYLIKTRGQQVTLSCSPISGHRSVSWYQQTPGQGLQFLFEYFSETQRNKGNFPGRFSGRQFSNSRSEMNVSTLELGDSALYLCASSFNYEGNYGYTFGSGTRLTVV.

V gene TRBV27 combines with J gene TRBJ1-6; 9 bases match TRBD1. Losses at the gene ends were 4 bases for V and 8 bases for J; bases not matched to a gene: 15. The CDR3 has 18 amino acids. In germline, CDR1 is MNHEY, CDR2 SMNVEV (reference sequence). CDR3 DNA sequence: TGTGCCAGCAGTTCCTTTCCAAGGGACAGGGTGACCGATTCACCCCTCCACTTT. This translates into CASSSFPRDRVTDSPLHF.

The chain recombines TRBV9 with TRBJ1-1; 7 bases are shared with TRBD1. V was pared by 1 base and J by 0 bases, with 9 bases of the junction left unmatched. The CDR3 consists of 17 residues. Looked up from germline, CDR1 is SGDLS and CDR2 is YYNGEE. The CDR3 DNA is TGTGCCAGCAGCGTATCACCAGGGGGGTCGATGAACACTGAAGCTTTCTTT. Translated, it gives CASSVSPGGSMNTEAFF. Full variable domain (missing parts from reference TRBV9 and TRBJ1-1): DSGVTQTPKHLITATGQRVTLRCSPRSGDLSVYWYQQSLDQGLQFLIQYYNGEERAKGNILERFSAQQFPDLHSELNLSSLELGDSALYFCASSVSPGGSMNTEAFFGQGTRLTVV.

This rearrangement joins TRBV19 to TRBJ2-4; D remains unclear. Trimming took 3 bases from V and 7 from J, leaving 22 bases between them. The CDR3 spans 17 residues. Germline assignment: CDR1 LNHDA and CDR2 SQIVND (reference sequence). Written as DNA, the CDR3 is TGTGCCAGTAGTATCGGTATGGCAGGCTACTTCGGGAACATTCAGTACTTC. Translated: CASSIGMAGYFGNIQYF.

The chain carries TRBV5-1 and TRBJ1-2, with TRBD1 identical over 9 bases. Germline-derived CDR1 and CDR2 are SGHRS and YFSETQ. J gave up 4 bases and V 5 bases, and 12 bases lay outside the gene matches. The CDR3 is made up of 16 amino acids. CDR3 coding DNA: TGCGCCAGCAGTTATACCGGGACAGGGTCACTCTATGGCTACACCTTC. This gives the protein CASSYTGTGSLYGYTF.

This clonotype appeared a few times. The chain is built from TRBV13 and TRBJ2-1, with unresolved D. Per the germline V gene, CDR1 is PRHDT and CDR2 is FYEKMQ (reference sequence). This CDR3 spans 13 amino acids. Trimming stripped 1 base from V and 10 bases from J, with 11 bases between. The CDR3: CASSLVVFREQFF. In DNA form, the CDR3 reads TGTGCCAGCAGCTTAGTTGTGTTCCGGGAGCAGTTCTTC.

The V and J genes are TRBV7-9 and TRBJ2-7; perhaps TRBD1 as D (6 bases). The ends were cut back, 3 bases at V and 2 bases at J, with 20 bases in the middle. This CDR3 is built from 17 residues. CDR1 is SEHNR, CDR2 FQNEAQ, per germline (reference sequence). The CDR3 DNA reads TGTGCCAGCAGCTTGCCCACGAACCGGGACATAGCCTACGAGCAGTACTTC. This encodes CASSLPTNRDIAYEQYF.

This clonotype has just a few counts. The chain links TRBV6-5 to TRBJ2-5, with 9 nucleotides matching TRBD2. Germline V gene lookup returns CDR1 MNHEY and CDR2 SVGAGI. The V and J ends lost 4 bases and 4 bases, in that order; junction bases with no gene match: 4. The CDR3 has 14 amino acids. Written as DNA, the CDR3 is TGTGCCAGCAGTTCAGGGACTAGCCTAGAGACCCAGTACTTC. It specifies CASSSGTSLETQYF.

The chain has TRBV20-1 and TRBJ2-7; 9 positions match TRBD2. V lost 3 bases and J lost 3; bases outside the gene matches: 3. The CDR3 contains 13 residues. Looked up from germline, CDR1 is DFQATT and CDR2 is SNEGSKA (reference sequence). The CDR3 DNA reads TGCAGTGCTAGGGGACTAGCCGTCTACGAGCAGTACTTC. This gives the protein CSARGLAVYEQYF.

This clonotype was counted many times. Written as DNA, the CDR3 is TGTGCCAGTTCAACCGGGACAGCAGTTTACGAGCAGTACTTC. Its translation: CASSTGTAVYEQYF. V and J are TRBV7-2 and TRBJ2-7, with 7 bases identical to TRBD1. Germline CDR1 is SGHTA and CDR2 is FQGNSA. V was clipped by 9 bases and J by 4 bases; unmatched bases: 12. There are 14 residues in the CDR3.

This clonotype has a handful of counts. The rearrangement uses TRBV9 and TRBJ2-4, with a possible D match to TRBD1 (7 bases). This CDR3 has 16 amino acids. The germline CDR1 and CDR2 sequences are SGDLS and YYNGEE. Trimming took off 4 bases at V and 2 bases at J, with 16 bases between the two ends. The CDR3 nucleotides read TGTGCCAGCAGCCCAGGGGGAGGCTCCACCAAAAACATTCAGTACTTC. It translates to CASSPGGGSTKNIQYF.

This clonotype was observed a few times. The rearrangement links TRBV13 to TRBJ2-5; 7 bases are a match to TRBD2. Germline V CDR1 and CDR2: PRHDT, FYEKMQ (reference sequence). This CDR3 is 15 amino acids long. Losses at the gene ends were 3 bases for V and 1 base for J; bases not matched to a gene: 5. The CDR3 loop reads CASSFNGGGQETQYF. The CDR3 coding sequence is TGTGCCAGCAGCTTCAATGGCGGGGGCCAAGAGACCCAGTACTTC.